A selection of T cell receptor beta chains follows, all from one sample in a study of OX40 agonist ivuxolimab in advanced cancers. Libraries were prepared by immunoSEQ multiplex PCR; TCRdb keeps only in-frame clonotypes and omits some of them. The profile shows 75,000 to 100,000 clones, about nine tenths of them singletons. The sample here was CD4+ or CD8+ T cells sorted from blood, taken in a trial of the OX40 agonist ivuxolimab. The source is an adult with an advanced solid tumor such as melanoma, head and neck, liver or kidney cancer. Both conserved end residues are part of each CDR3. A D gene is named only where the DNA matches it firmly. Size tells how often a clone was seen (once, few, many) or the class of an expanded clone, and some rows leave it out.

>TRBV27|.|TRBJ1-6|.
CASSLERGAGSPLHF
TGTGCCAGCAGTTTAGAACGGGGGGCGGGGTCACCCCTCCACTTT
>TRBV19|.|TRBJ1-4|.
CASSTYRVAEKLFF
TGTGCCAGTAGTACTTACAGGGTAGCGGAAAAACTGTTTTTT
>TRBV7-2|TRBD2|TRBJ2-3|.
CASSTRLAGSRTDTQYF
TGTGCCAGCAGCACACGCCTAGCGGGCAGTCGCACAGATACGCAGTATTTT
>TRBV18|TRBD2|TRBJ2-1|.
CASSPRAGVRQFEQFF
TGTGCCAGCTCACCACGGGCGGGAGTGAGACAATTTGAGCAGTTCTTC
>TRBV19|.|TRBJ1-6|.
CASSISTGYGSPLHF
TGTGCCAGTAGTATTTCCACAGGGTACGGTTCACCCCTCCACTTT
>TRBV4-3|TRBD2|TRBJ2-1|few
CASSQEGPGTSGALRQFF
TGCGCCAGCAGCCAAGAAGGGCCCGGGACTAGCGGTGCTCTAAGGCAGTTCTTC
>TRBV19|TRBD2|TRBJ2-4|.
CASSIGGVVSIQYF
TGTGCCAGTAGTATTGGGGGGGTGGTGAGCATTCAGTACTTC
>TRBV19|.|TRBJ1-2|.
CASSFATVRHGYTF
TGTGCCAGTAGTTTCGCGACAGTCCGCCACGGCTACACCTTC
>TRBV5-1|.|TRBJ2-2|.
CASSVGTSSPGELFF
TGCGCCAGCAGCGTCGGGACCTCATCTCCCGGGGAGCTGTTTTTT
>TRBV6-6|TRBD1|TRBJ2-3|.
CASSSQGATTDTQYF
TGTGCCAGCAGTTCCCAGGGGGCGACCACAGATACGCAGTATTTT
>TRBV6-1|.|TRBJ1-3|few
CAILFGSSGNTIYF
TGTGCCATCTTGTTTGGGAGCTCTGGAAACACCATATATTTT
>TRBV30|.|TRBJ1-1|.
CAWSGAEGGQNTEAFF
TGTGCCTGGAGTGGGGCCGAGGGGGGGCAGAACACTGAAGCTTTCTTT
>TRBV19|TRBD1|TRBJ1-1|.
CASSTDRRGTEAFF
TGTGCCAGTAGTACGGACAGGAGGGGTACTGAAGCTTTCTTT
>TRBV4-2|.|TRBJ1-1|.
CASSYTGSGTEAFF
TGTGCCAGCAGCTATACAGGGTCGGGAACTGAAGCTTTCTTT
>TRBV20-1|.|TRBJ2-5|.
CSANLAETQYF
TGCAGTGCTAATCTGGCAGAGACCCAGTACTTC
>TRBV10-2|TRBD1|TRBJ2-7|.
CASRRQGTYEQYF
TGCGCCAGCAGAAGACAGGGTACCTACGAGCAGTACTTC
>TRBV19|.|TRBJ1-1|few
CASSIRRSTEAFF
TGTGCCAGTAGTATACGACGTTCGACTGAAGCTTTCTTT